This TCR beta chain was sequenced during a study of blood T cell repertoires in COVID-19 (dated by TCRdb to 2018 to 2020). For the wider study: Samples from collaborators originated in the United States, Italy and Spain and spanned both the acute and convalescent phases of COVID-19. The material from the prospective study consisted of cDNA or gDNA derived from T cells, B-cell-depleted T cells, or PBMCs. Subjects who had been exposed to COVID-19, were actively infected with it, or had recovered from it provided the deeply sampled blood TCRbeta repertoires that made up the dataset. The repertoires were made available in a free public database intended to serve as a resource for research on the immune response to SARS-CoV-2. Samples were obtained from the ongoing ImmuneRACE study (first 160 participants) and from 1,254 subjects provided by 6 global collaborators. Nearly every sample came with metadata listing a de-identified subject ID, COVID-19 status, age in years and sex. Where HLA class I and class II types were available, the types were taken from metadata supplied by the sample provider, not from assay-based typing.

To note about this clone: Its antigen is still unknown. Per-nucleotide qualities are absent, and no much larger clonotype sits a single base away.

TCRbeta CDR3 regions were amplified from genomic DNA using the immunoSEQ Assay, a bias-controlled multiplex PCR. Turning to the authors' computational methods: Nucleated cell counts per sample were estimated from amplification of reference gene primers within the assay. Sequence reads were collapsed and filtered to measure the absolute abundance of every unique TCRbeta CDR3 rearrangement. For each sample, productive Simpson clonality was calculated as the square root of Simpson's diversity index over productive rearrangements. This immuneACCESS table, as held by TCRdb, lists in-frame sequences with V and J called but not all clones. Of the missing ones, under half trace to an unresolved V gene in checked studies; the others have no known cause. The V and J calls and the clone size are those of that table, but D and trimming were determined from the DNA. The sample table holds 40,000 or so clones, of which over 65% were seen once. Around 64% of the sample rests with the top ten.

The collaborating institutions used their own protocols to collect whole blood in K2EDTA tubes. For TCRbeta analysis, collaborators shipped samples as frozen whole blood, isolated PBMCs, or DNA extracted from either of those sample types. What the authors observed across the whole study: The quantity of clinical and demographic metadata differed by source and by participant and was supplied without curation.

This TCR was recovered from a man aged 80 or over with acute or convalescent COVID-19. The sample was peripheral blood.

The encoded CDR3 is CASSLLRAVETQYF. The DNA sequence is TGTGCCAGCAGTTTGCTCAGGGCAGTCGAGACCCAGTACTTC. This receptor chain uses TRBV28 and TRBJ2-5; a tentative D match to TRBD1 spans 5 bases. CDR1 and CDR2 were assigned from the germline V gene as MDHEN and SYDVKM. Measured from the cysteine to the phenylalanine, the CDR3 is 14 residues long. Of all the DNA, just the CDR3 is kept, 42 bases in frame from base 1. V gives up 3 bases and J gives up 5 bases, and the segment between their germline ends measures 13 bases.